This TCR beta chain was sequenced during a study of identifying expanded T cells in peripheral blood. General study results and limits: Across healthy donors, higher total template counts meant significantly greater roughly 2-week count variance.

A remark on this clone: The antigen remains undetermined.

This CDR3 is built from 14 residues. Germline V CDR1 and CDR2: MNHEY, SMNVEV (reference sequence). V lost 5 bases to trimming and J lost 4 bases, with 15 bases between them. During the collection period, no donor immune events like infections were recorded. Assay: immunoSEQ multiplex PCR; the TCRdb copy retains only in-frame clones and omits some. The sample carries about 85,000 clones, 88% recorded once. The chain has TRBV27 and TRBJ2-7, with D possibly being TRBD2 (7 bases). Sequenced input: blood. The origin of this receptor is a person aged 18 to 70 in good health. The CDR3 DNA reads as TGTGCCAGCAGTCTGGGGGGGGCTCAGTACGAGCAGTACTTC. Residues: CASSLGGAQYEQYF.